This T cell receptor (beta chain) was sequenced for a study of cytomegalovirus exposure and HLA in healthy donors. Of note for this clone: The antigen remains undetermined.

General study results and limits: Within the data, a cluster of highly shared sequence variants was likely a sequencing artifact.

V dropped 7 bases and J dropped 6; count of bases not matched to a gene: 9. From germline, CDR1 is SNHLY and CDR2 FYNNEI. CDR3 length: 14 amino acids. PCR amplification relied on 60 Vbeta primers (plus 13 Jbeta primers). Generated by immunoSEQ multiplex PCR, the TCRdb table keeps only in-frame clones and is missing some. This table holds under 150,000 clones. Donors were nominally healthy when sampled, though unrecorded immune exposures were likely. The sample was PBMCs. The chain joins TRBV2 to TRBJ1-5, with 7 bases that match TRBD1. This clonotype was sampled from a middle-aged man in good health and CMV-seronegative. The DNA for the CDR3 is TGTGCCAGCAACTACAGGGGCGGTGGTCAGCCCCAGCATTTT. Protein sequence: CASNYRGGGQPQHF.